The 20 T cell receptor beta chains given below trace back to one sample, sequenced in a study of response to subunit inactivated influenza vaccine. TCRdb fed the RT-PCR reads into MiXCR, producing one record per CDR3 protein. The sample yields 280,000 or so distinct CDR3 sequences, roughly a fifth seen once. Here the sequenced sample was PBMCs from blood, taken approximately 20 months after vaccination. These receptors all stem from a man in his fifties or sixties who received an inactivated influenza vaccine.

In this sample, this clonotype turned up a few times. The rearrangement links TRBV7-2 to TRBJ1-1; unclear D gene. This CDR3 is 16 amino acids long. The germline V gene has CDR1 SGHTA and CDR2 FQGNSA. V shed 1 base and J shed 1 base, with 13 bases lying between them. The DNA for the CDR3 is TGTGCCAGCAGCTTAGTGCTCAGGTTGGGGAACACTGAAGCTTTCTTT. Residues: CASSLVLRLGNTEAFF.

This clonotype showed up just a few times. The CDR3 region has the DNA TGCAGTGCTAGAGTCATGGGAACGAAAGATACGCAGTATTTT. It translates to CSARVMGTKDTQYF. The chain couples TRBV20-1 to TRBJ2-3, with D hard to call. Germline assignment: CDR1 DFQATT and CDR2 SNEGSKA (reference sequence). The CDR3 runs 14 residues. Trimming took 1 base from V and 5 from J, leaving 13 bases between them.

This clonotype has ten or more counts. V usage is TRBV20-1 and J usage is TRBJ1-5; 8 bases agree with TRBD1. V trimming: 3 bases; J trimming: 2 bases; junction bases outside the gene matches: 18. This CDR3 comprises 19 residues. The germline V gene encodes CDR1 DFQATT and CDR2 SNEGSKA (reference sequence). The CDR3 sequence: CSAREDRVISLWGNQPQHF. Here the CDR3 DNA reads TGCAGTGCTAGGGAGGACAGGGTGATTTCGCTTTGGGGCAATCAGCCCCAGCATTTT.

This clonotype was observed a few times. The V call is TRBV6-2 or TRBV6-3, the J call TRBJ1-5; unclear D gene. V was clipped by 8 bases and J by 0 bases, with 8 bases between them. CDR1 and CDR2 from the germline V gene are MNHEY and SVGEGT. This CDR3 has 13 residues. CDR3 sequence reads: CASSYFSNQPQHF. CDR3 in DNA: TGTGCCAGCTCATACTTTAGCAATCAGCCCCAGCATTTT.

This rearrangement joins TRBV5-1 to TRBJ1-4, with D possibly TRBD1 on 5 matching bases. Germline V CDR1 and CDR2: SGHRS, YFSETQ. V lost 1 base, J lost 3 bases, and 16 bases lay in between. This CDR3 is built from 17 residues. The CDR3: CASSLFGASGPNEKLFF. The CDR3, as DNA: TGCGCCAGCAGCTTGTTTGGGGCCTCGGGGCCTAATGAAAAACTGTTTTTT.

This clonotype was seen only a few times. The rearrangement joins TRBV29-1 to TRBJ1-6; 8 positions match TRBD1. The germline gives CDR1 SQVTM, CDR2 ANQGSEA. V was pared by 5 bases and J by 7 bases, with 7 bases of the junction left unmatched. This CDR3 is built from 14 residues. CDR3 DNA: TGCAGCGTTCCCGGGACAGGACCAAATTCACCCCTCCACTTT. Translating gives CSVPGTGPNSPLHF.

The chain carries TRBV20-1 and TRBJ2-3; TRBD2 aligns across 9 bases. The CDR3 runs 15 residues. V shed 4 bases and J 3 bases; nucleotides not matched to a gene: 8. Germline V gene lookup returns CDR1 DFQATT and CDR2 SNEGSKA (reference sequence). CDR3 loop: CSAKLAGVFTDTQYF. In DNA form, the CDR3 reads TGCAGTGCTAAATTAGCGGGAGTTTTTACAGATACGCAGTATTTT.

The V gene is TRBV27, the J gene TRBJ1-1; 10 bases agree with TRBD1. The trim removed 4 bases at V and 5 bases at J, leaving 7 bases unmatched. The CDR3 is made up of 15 amino acids. CDR1 and CDR2 from the germline V gene are MNHEY and SMNVEV (reference sequence). This chain's CDR3 is CASSSRDRGFTEAFF. CDR3 nucleotides: TGTGCCAGCAGTTCTAGGGACAGGGGTTTTACTGAAGCTTTCTTT.

V gene TRBV20-1 combines with J gene TRBJ2-5; TRBD1 or TRBD2 may be the D gene (5 bases each). V was cut by 5 bases and J by 9 bases, with 13 bases left in between. CDR1 DFQATT and CDR2 SNEGSKA come from the germline V gene (reference sequence). The CDR3 is made up of 11 amino acids. CDR3 bases: TGCAGTGCTTCCATAGGGGAGCCCCAGTACTTC. Residues: CSASIGEPQYF.

V is TRBV4-3 and J is TRBJ2-1; 10 nucleotides line up with TRBD2. This CDR3 has 20 amino acids. Trimming at V came to 1 base and at J to 2 bases, leaving 14 bases not matched to a gene. Germline assignment: CDR1 LGHNA and CDR2 YSLEER. The CDR3 loop is CASSQAPGLASQGPYNEQFF. Written as DNA, the CDR3 is TGCGCCAGCAGCCAAGCTCCGGGACTAGCGTCCCAGGGTCCCTACAATGAGCAGTTCTTC.

This clonotype was seen ten or more times. J is TRBJ2-2 and V is TRBV12-3 or TRBV12-4; no clear D gene. The CDR3 runs to 12 residues. Trimming removed 3 bases from V and 6 bases from J, with 5 bases in between. CDR3 in amino acids: CASSFGPGELFF. The CDR3 DNA is TGTGCCAGCAGTTTCGGACCCGGGGAGCTGTTTTTT.

This clonotype was observed a few times. The chain links TRBV4-2 to TRBJ2-2, with D perhaps matching TRBD2 (6 bases). The CDR3 totals 15 residues. The ends were cut back, 0 bases at V and 5 bases at J, with 10 bases in the middle. The germline V gene has CDR1 LGHNA and CDR2 YNFKEQ. The CDR3 loop reads CASSQDFGRTGELFF. As DNA, the CDR3 is TGTGCCAGCAGCCAAGATTTCGGGAGAACCGGGGAGCTGTTTTTT.

The CDR3 reads CSASHDRGANYGYTF. The DNA for the CDR3 is TGCAGTGCTAGCCACGACAGGGGGGCTAACTATGGCTACACCTTC. The rearrangement links TRBV20-1 to TRBJ1-2; 9 bases agree with TRBD1. There are 15 residues in the CDR3. CDR1 and CDR2 (germline): DFQATT, SNEGSKA (reference sequence). Germline trimming cut 3 bases from V and 0 bases from J; bases unmatched to any gene: 5.

A word on this clonotype: The junction differs from germline at one of its ends, possibly a read error. V usage is TRBV6-2 or TRBV6-3 and J usage is TRBJ2-1, with TRBD2 matching over 8 bases. Per the germline V gene, CDR1 is MNHEY and CDR2 is SVGEGT. This CDR3 is 12 amino acids long. The CDR3 loop is CASSYSGTRLVF. CDR3 DNA: TGTGCCAGCAGTTACTCCGGGACTAGACTGGTCTTC.

This clonotype has at least ten counts. J is TRBJ2-7 and V is TRBV27, with 13 bases identical to TRBD2. CDR1 is MNHEY and CDR2 is SMNVEV in the germline V gene (reference sequence). CDR3 length equals 17 residues. V trimming: 5 bases; J trimming: 0 bases; junction bases outside the gene matches: 7. Written as DNA, the CDR3 is TGTGCCAGCAGTAGACTAGCGGGGGGAACAACCTCCTACGAGCAGTACTTC. Protein sequence: CASSRLAGGTTSYEQYF.

This clonotype was seen many times. The V gene is TRBV4-2, the J gene TRBJ1-4, with 7 bases that match TRBD1. Losses at the gene ends were 1 base for V and 7 bases for J; bases not matched to a gene: 12. The CDR3 extends over 17 amino acids. Germline assignment: CDR1 LGHNA and CDR2 YNFKEQ. The CDR3 spells CASSQGGWDRLTEKLFF. The CDR3 nucleotides read TGTGCCAGCAGCCAAGGAGGCTGGGACAGACTAACTGAAAAACTGTTTTTT.

This chain connects TRBV12-3 or TRBV12-4 to TRBJ2-2; possibly TRBD2 for D (6 bases). This CDR3 is 14 amino acids long. V was pared by 6 bases and J by 7 bases, with 15 bases between. The CDR3 here is CASSPRLVGGELFF. CDR3 sequence (DNA): TGTGCCAGCAGCCCAAGACTAGTCGGCGGGGAGCTGTTTTTT.

There are many counts of this clonotype. The chain links TRBV20-1 to TRBJ2-1; the D call may be TRBD1 or TRBD2 (6 bases each). The CDR3 length is 15 residues. Per germline, CDR1 DFQATT and CDR2 SNEGSKA (reference sequence). V dropped 5 bases and J dropped 9 bases, with 23 bases sitting between them. The CDR3 nucleotides read TGCAGTGCTCCAGACGGGGGCGGCTGGGGTAGTGAGCAGTTCTTC. Its protein product is CSAPDGGGWGSEQFF.

The chain recombines TRBV5-4 with TRBJ2-3; 7 nucleotides line up with TRBD1. This CDR3 comprises 15 residues. Germline V lookup: CDR1 SGHNT, CDR2 YYREEE (reference sequence). V lost 4 bases and J lost 4; bases outside the gene matches: 9. CDR3 loop: CASSGPRGNSDTQYF. CDR3 coding DNA: TGTGCCAGCAGCGGCCCCAGGGGGAACTCAGATACGCAGTATTTT.

Ten or more counts support this clonotype. V usage is TRBV7-2 and J usage is TRBJ1-3, with no clear D. Germline CDR1 is SGHTA and CDR2 is FQGNSA. This CDR3 contains 14 residues. V lost 4 bases and J 3 bases, leaving 10 bases between the germline ends. CDR3 sequence reads: CASSSHFFGNTIYF. CDR3 in DNA: TGTGCCAGCAGCTCCCATTTCTTTGGAAACACCATATATTTT.